This T cell receptor (beta chain) was identified in a study of cytomegalovirus exposure and HLA in healthy donors. Study-level findings and limits: Across all donors, roughly uniform sequencing depth was an assumption of the presence/absence analyses. One variant, a missense change in DCLRE1C, was linked in a later analysis to TCR beta V- and J-gene trimming. Being productive about 87% or about 30% of the time was typical of most TCR beta V segments in an earlier analysis.

CDR1 GTSNPN and CDR2 SVGIG come from the germline V gene (reference sequence). This CDR3 spans 15 amino acids. Trimming removed 2 bases from V and 3 bases from J; junction bases left unmatched: 7. As regards this clone: Its antigen is unidentified.

The PCR ran on 60 Vbeta and 13 Jbeta primers. The table came from immunoSEQ multiplex PCR; TCRdb's copy has only in-frame clones and leaves some out. The data contain roughly 180,000 clones, 76% of them singletons. The TCR originated in a young man in good health and CMV-seronegative. J is TRBJ1-2 and V is TRBV30; 9 nucleotides line up with TRBD1. Sequenced input: PBMCs. The CDR3 DNA follows: TGTGCCTGGAGTAGGCGGAGACAGGGGGACTATGGCTACACCTTC. This encodes CAWSRRRQGDYGYTF.